The 5 T cell receptor beta chains reported below all come from one sample, sequenced in a study of blood T cell repertoires in COVID-19. The assay was immunoSEQ multiplex PCR, and TCRdb's table has in-frame clones only and misses some. Among approximately 140,000 clones, 75% to 90% were seen once, and the ten largest hold about 2.5%. Sequenced input: PBMCs or T cells enriched from blood (not recorded which). Every receptor here comes from a woman aged 45-59 years who had recovered from COVID-19.

In this sample, this clone turned up a few times. The chain carries TRBV2 and TRBJ1-1; D is unresolved. This CDR3 is built from 13 residues. V was trimmed by 3 bases and J by 6 bases, leaving 11 bases between them. CDR1 is SNHLY, CDR2 FYNNEI, per germline. This chain's CDR3 is CASSEETRAEAFF. DNA of the CDR3: TGTGCCAGCAGTGAGGAGACGAGGGCTGAAGCTTTCTTT.

The V call is TRBV25-1, the J call TRBJ1-2; 7 nucleotides line up with TRBD1. The J segment lost 1 base and the V segment lost 6 bases, leaving 11 bases of the junction unmatched. The CDR3 sequence is 16 residues long. Germline-derived CDR1 and CDR2 are MGHDK and SYGVNS. CDR3 sequence reads: CASRFSGTDNNYGYTF. The DNA of the CDR3 is TGTGCCAGCAGATTTTCGGGGACAGACAATAACTATGGCTACACCTTC.

The chain has TRBV2 and TRBJ1-2; tentative D call: TRBD1 (6 bases). Germline CDR1 reads SNHLY; CDR2 reads FYNNEI. V dropped 7 bases and J dropped 4 bases, with 13 bases sitting between them. This CDR3 has 13 amino acids. This chain's CDR3 is CASKGVGIYGYTF. The CDR3 region has the DNA TGTGCCAGCAAGGGGGTGGGAATCTATGGCTACACCTTC. Full variable domain (outside the CDR3, taken from reference TRBV2 and TRBJ1-2): EPEVTQTPSHQVTQMGQEVILRCVPISNHLYFYWYRQILGQKVEFLVSFYNNEISEKSEIFDDQFSVERPDGSNFTLKIRSTKLEDSAMYFCASKGVGIYGYTFGSGTRLTVV.

This chain links TRBV14 with TRBJ1-5; TRBD1 matches at 7 bases. CDR3 size: 14 residues. Trimming at V came to 4 bases and at J to 3 bases, leaving 3 bases not matched to a gene. Germline CDR1 SGHDN, CDR2 FVKESK. The chain's CDR3 is CASSRTGLNQPQHF. CDR3 coding DNA: TGTGCCAGCAGCCGGACAGGCCTCAATCAGCCCCAGCATTTT.

The chain employs TRBV6-5 and TRBJ1-1; no clear D. The germline gives CDR1 MNHEY, CDR2 SVGAGI. This CDR3 contains 15 residues. Trimming removed 4 bases at V and 2 bases at J, with 14 bases between. The CDR3 sequence is CASSFEAGGNTEAFF. The CDR3 nucleotides read TGTGCCAGCAGTTTTGAGGCCGGCGGAAACACTGAAGCTTTCTTT.